This T cell receptor (beta chain) was retrieved from a study of OX40 agonist ivuxolimab in advanced cancers. At the level of the study: The dose-escalation cohort was roughly 83% male, with a mean age of about 56 years, ranging about 23 to 79.

This table comes from immunoSEQ multiplex PCR, and its TCRdb copy is limited to in-frame clones, with some not included. Among under 70,000 clones listed, approximately 90% were seen once. Trimming cost V 2 bases and J 6 bases; bases outside gene matches: 7. The CDR3 is 16 amino acids. Germline assignment: CDR1 MGHDK and CDR2 SYGVNS. The chain links TRBV25-1 to TRBJ1-4, with 9 bases aligning to TRBD1. This receptor was obtained from an adult with an advanced solid tumor such as melanoma, head and neck, liver or kidney cancer. Source: CD4+ or CD8+ T cells sorted from blood, taken in a trial of the OX40 agonist ivuxolimab. CDR3 DNA: TGTGCCAGCAGTGAACGCGGGGACAGGGAGTATGAAAAACTGTTTTTT. It encodes CASSERGDREYEKLFF.